This TCR beta chain was retrieved from a study of blood T cell repertoires in COVID-19. Looking at the study overall: PBMCs, B-cell-depleted T cells, or T cells provided the cDNA or gDNA that made up the material.

Study processing details: For nucleated cells, counts were estimated from reference gene primer amplification. Only in-frame clones appear in the TCRdb table, and some are missing; sequencing was by immunoSEQ multiplex PCR. V, J and clone size are those of that table, while D and trimming were read from the DNA. The sample consists of 70,000 to 85,000 clones, roughly nine tenths of them appearing once. Germline V gene sequence: CDR1 SEHNR, CDR2 FQNEAQ (reference sequence). V shed 5 bases and J shed 0 bases, with 7 bases lying between them. The CDR3 runs 13 residues. Sequencing input: peripheral blood. This chain joins TRBV7-9 and TRBJ1-1; D is ambiguous. The TCR sequence derives from a woman aged 55-70 years with acute or convalescent COVID-19. CDR3 in amino acids: CASSAAVNTEAFF. DNA of the CDR3: TGTGCCAGCAGCGCGGCCGTGAACACTGAAGCTTTCTTT.